Listed below are T cell receptor beta chains from one sample, sequenced in a study of CD8+CD57+ T cells in acquired aplastic anemia. TCRdb redid the calling of the reads with MiXCR, one entry per CDR3 protein. Of roughly 300,000 distinct CDR3 sequences listed, 55% to 60% are singletons. Source material: sorted CD4+, CD8+, or CD8+CD57+ T cells (not recorded which) from PBMCs. These receptors were collected from a human donor with severe aplastic anemia or a healthy control (not recorded which). Each CDR3 is given with its conserved first and last residue. A D gene is named only where the DNA matches it firmly. Not every row has a clone size; where given, it reads once, few, many or a size class.

abundance	v_gene	d_gene	j_gene	len	CDR3aa	CDR3nt
.	TRBV6-2/TRBV6-3	.	TRBJ1-5	18	CASSEAQRTYNINQPQHF	TGTGCCAGCAGTGAAGCGCAAAGAACCTACAACATAAATCAGCCCCAGCATTTT
many	TRBV20-1	TRBD2	TRBJ2-1	17	CSARGSPTSGGMSEQFF	TGCAGTGCTAGAGGCTCCCCTACTAGCGGGGGGATGAGTGAGCAGTTCTTC
many	TRBV11-1	.	TRBJ2-5	14	CASSPPLAKETQYF	TGTGCCAGCAGCCCCCCGCTAGCCAAAGAGACCCAGTACTTC
.	TRBV24-1	.	TRBJ2-5	17	CATSDLHSRPGGETQYF	TGTGCCACCAGTGATTTGCACTCCCGCCCAGGGGGGGAGACCCAGTACTTC
.	TRBV7-9	TRBD1	TRBJ2-7	16	CASSQNGQASSYEQYF	TGTGCCAGCAGCCAAAACGGACAGGCTAGCTCCTACGAGCAGTACTTC
.	TRBV19	TRBD1	TRBJ1-5	14	CASRGTGVGQPQHF	TGTGCCAGTAGGGGGACAGGGGTGGGACAGCCCCAGCATTTT
.	TRBV7-8	TRBD2	TRBJ2-5	15	CASSSPSGGAKTQYF	TGTGCCAGCAGCTCCCCTAGCGGGGGGGCGAAGACCCAGTACTTC
.	TRBV19	TRBD1	TRBJ2-7	13	CASIIQGASEQYF	TGTGCCAGCATAATACAGGGGGCAAGCGAGCAGTACTTC
.	TRBV6-5	.	TRBJ1-3	15	CASSRDIIRRNTIYF	TGTGCCAGCAGCAGGGACATCATCAGGCGGAACACCATATATTTT
.	TRBV24-1	TRBD2	TRBJ2-3	17	CATSDPGLAGSTDTQYF	TGTGCCACCAGTGACCCCGGACTAGCGGGTAGCACAGATACGCAGTATTTT
.	TRBV29-1	.	TRBJ2-3	11	CSPVLQNTQYF	TGCAGCCCCGTTCTTCAGAATACGCAGTATTTT
many	TRBV29-1	TRBD2	TRBJ2-3	13	CSASGRATDTQYF	TGCAGCGCCTCAGGGAGGGCCACAGATACGCAGTATTTT
.	TRBV20-1	.	TRBJ1-3	12	CSARDDRNTIYF	TGCAGTGCTAGAGATGACAGAAACACCATATATTTT
few	TRBV7-3	.	TRBJ1-5	13	CASSLTRNQPQHF	TGTGCCAGCAGCTTAACACGGAATCAGCCCCAGCATTTT
.	TRBV19	.	TRBJ2-6	14	CASSIDGGANVLTF	TGTGCCAGTAGTATAGATGGTGGGGCCAACGTCCTGACTTTC
few	TRBV7-2	.	TRBJ1-2	12	CASSPGVGGYTF	TGTGCCAGCAGCCCCGGTGTGGGTGGCTACACCTTC
few	TRBV28	TRBD2	TRBJ2-7	15	CASSPPGGSSYEQYF	TGTGCCAGCAGTCCCCCGGGGGGTAGCTCCTACGAGCAGTACTTC
.	TRBV5-6	.	TRBJ1-2	14	CASSRVSSGYGYTF	TGTGCCAGCAGCCGGGTATCGTCTGGATATGGCTACACCTTC
.	TRBV2	.	TRBJ2-7	16	CASIGYDTRTFYEQYF	TGTGCCAGCATCGGCTACGACACACGGACCTTCTACGAGCAGTACTTC
.	TRBV6-5	.	TRBJ1-6	15	CASSYSGPKGSPLHF	TGTGCCAGCAGTTACTCAGGACCAAAGGGTTCACCCCTCCACTTT
few	TRBV20-1	.	TRBJ2-5	13	CSAYGGSAETQYF	TGCAGTGCTTACGGCGGTTCGGCGGAGACCCAGTACTTC
.	TRBV7-9	.	TRBJ1-1	14	CARQQGLMNTEAFF	TGTGCCAGACAACAGGGACTAATGAACACTGAAGCTTTCTTT
.	TRBV12-3/TRBV12-4	TRBD1	TRBJ1-1	14	CASSRGQGGTEAFF	TGTGCCAGCAGCCGAGGACAGGGGGGAACTGAAGCTTTCTTT
.	TRBV20-1	.	TRBJ1-4	13	CSALDGINEKLFF	TGCAGTGCTCTAGACGGTATTAATGAAAAACTGTTTTTT
.	TRBV4-3	TRBD2	TRBJ2-7	14	CASSQGGTHYEQYF	TGCGCCAGCAGCCAGGGGGGGACTCACTACGAGCAGTACTTC
few	TRBV20-1	TRBD2	TRBJ2-7	14	CSARGLADSYEQYF	TGCAGTGCCAGAGGACTAGCGGACTCCTACGAGCAGTACTTC
.	TRBV5-6	.	TRBJ1-2	14	CASSLQAANYGYTF	TGTGCCAGCAGCTTACAAGCAGCTAACTATGGCTACACCTTC
.	TRBV19	.	TRBJ2-2	13	CASSIVGTGELFF	TGTGCCAGTAGTATAGTTGGCACCGGGGAGCTGTTTTTT
few	TRBV2	.	TRBJ2-3	14	CASSLQGSTDTQYF	TGTGCCAGCAGTCTTCAGGGGAGCACAGATACGCAGTATTTT
.	TRBV6-6	.	TRBJ2-6	18	CASSDIQGINSGANVLTF	TGTGCCAGCAGCGATATACAGGGAATAAACTCTGGGGCCAACGTCCTGACTTTC
.	TRBV6-6	.	TRBJ1-6	14	CASSFLAGSSPLHF	TGTGCCAGCAGTTTTCTAGCGGGGAGTTCACCCCTCCACTTT
.	TRBV12-3/TRBV12-4	.	TRBJ1-5	14	CASSLADRNQPQHF	TGTGCCAGCAGCTTAGCGGACAGAAATCAGCCCCAGCATTTT
once	TRBV2	.	TRBJ1-3	16	CASSDRVLASGNTLYF	TGTGCCAGCAGTGATAGGGTGTTAGCCTCTGGAAACACCTTATATTTT
many	TRBV7-8	.	TRBJ1-5	17	CASSLLSGDYSNQPQHF	TGTGCCAGCAGCTTACTCAGCGGAGATTATAGCAATCAGCCCCAGCATTTT
.	TRBV19	TRBD1	TRBJ1-2	15	CASTETQGEPYGYTF	TGTGCCAGTACCGAAACACAGGGGGAGCCCTATGGCTACACCTTC
many	TRBV6-5	.	TRBJ1-5	12	CASSEFGQPQHF	TGTGCCAGCAGCGAGTTTGGTCAGCCCCAGCATTTT
.	TRBV4-2	.	TRBJ2-7	15	CASSLEIMGTYEQYF	TGTGCCAGCAGCTTAGAGATAATGGGTACCTACGAGCAGTACTTC